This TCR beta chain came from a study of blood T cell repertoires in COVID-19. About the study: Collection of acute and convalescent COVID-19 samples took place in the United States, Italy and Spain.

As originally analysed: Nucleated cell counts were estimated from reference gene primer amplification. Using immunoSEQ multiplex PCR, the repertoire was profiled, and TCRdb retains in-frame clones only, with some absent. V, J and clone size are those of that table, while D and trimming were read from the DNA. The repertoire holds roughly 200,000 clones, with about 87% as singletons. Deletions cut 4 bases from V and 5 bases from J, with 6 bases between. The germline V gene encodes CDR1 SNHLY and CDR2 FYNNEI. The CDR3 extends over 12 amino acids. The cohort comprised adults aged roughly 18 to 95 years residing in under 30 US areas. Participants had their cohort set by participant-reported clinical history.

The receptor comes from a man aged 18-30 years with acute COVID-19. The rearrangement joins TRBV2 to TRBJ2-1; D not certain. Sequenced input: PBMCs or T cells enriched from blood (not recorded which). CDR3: CASSGLNNEQFF. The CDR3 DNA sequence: TGTGCCAGCAGTGGACTTAACAATGAGCAGTTCTTC.